The table lists the clone carrying this TCR beta chain with a few counts. Antigen specificity is unknown. These data come from a study of blood T cells in healthy people across ages. Investigators took roughly 10 milliliters of peripheral blood from every donor. Findings of the study overall: In older individuals, TCR beta diversity per million T cells was lower, falling roughly linearly with age. When set beside aged donors, long-lived donors presented more naive CD4+ cells and higher diversity.

Per germline, CDR1 SGHDN and CDR2 FVKESK. This CDR3 has 12 amino acids. Trimming removed 3 bases from V and 8 bases from J, with 8 bases in between. Primed by a sample-barcoded 5' primer and a J-beta primer mix, a second PCR proceeded for roughly 7 to 11 cycles. TCRdb re-derived calls from the 5' RACE reads in MiXCR, one entry per CDR3 protein. The sample has approximately 1,000,000 distinct CDR3 sequences; under 40% are singletons. The clonotype originates from a young man in good health. The rearrangement links TRBV14 to TRBJ2-1; no reliable D call. Sample: blood. CDR3: CASSHVGDEQFF. The CDR3 region has the DNA TGTGCCAGCAGCCACGTGGGCGATGAGCAGTTCTTC.